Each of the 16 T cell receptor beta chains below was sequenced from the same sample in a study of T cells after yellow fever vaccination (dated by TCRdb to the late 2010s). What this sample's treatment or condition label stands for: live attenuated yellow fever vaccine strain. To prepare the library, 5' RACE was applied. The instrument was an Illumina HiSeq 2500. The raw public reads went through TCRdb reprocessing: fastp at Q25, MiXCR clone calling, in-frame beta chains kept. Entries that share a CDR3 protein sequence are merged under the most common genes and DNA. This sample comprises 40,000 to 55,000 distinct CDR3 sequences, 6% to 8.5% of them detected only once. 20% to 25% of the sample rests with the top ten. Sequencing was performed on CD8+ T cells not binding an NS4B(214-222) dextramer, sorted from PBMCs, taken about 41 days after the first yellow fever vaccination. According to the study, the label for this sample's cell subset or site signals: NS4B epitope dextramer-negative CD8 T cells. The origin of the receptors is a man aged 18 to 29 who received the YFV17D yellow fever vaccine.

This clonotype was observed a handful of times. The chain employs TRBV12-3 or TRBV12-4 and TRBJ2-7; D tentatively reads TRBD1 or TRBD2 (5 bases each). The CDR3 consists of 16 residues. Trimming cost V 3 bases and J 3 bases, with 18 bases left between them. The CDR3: CASSLAGTENDYEQYF. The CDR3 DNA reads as TGTGCCAGCAGTTTGGCCGGGACGGAAAATGACTACGAGCAGTACTTC.

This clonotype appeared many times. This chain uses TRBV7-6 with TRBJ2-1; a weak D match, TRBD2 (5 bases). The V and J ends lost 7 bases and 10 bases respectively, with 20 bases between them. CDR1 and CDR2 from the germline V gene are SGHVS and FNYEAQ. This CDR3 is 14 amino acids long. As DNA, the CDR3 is TGTGCCAGCACCCCGGGGATCCCAAAGGCGGAGCAGTTCTTC. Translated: CASTPGIPKAEQFF.

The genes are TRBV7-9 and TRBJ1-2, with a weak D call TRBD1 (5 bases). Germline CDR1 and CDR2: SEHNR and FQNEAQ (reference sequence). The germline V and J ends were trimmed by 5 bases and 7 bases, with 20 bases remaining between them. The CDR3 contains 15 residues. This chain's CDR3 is CASSADDGGTSGYTF. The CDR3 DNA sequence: TGTGCCAGCAGCGCGGACGATGGGGGGACTTCTGGCTACACCTTC. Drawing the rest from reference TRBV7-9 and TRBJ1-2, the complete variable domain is DTGVSQNPRHKITKRGQNVTFRCDPISEHNRLYWYRQTLGQGPEFLTYFQNEAQLEKSRLLSDRFSAERPKGSFSTLEIQRTEQGDSAMYLCASSADDGGTSGYTFGSGTRLTVV.

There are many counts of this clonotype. The chain's CDR3 is CASSSGANTGELFF. The CDR3 nucleotides read TGCGCCAGCAGTTCAGGGGCGAACACCGGGGAGCTGTTTTTT. V is TRBV4-1 and J is TRBJ2-2; tentatively, D is TRBD1 (6 bases). CDR1 and CDR2 from the germline V gene are MGHRA and YSYEKL. V dropped 6 bases and J dropped 0 bases, with 8 bases sitting between them. The CDR3 totals 14 residues.

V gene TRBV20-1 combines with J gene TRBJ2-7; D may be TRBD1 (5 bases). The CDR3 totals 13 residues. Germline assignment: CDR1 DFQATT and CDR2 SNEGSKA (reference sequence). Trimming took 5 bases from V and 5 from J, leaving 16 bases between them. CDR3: CSAQKQGLNEQYF. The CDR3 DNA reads TGCAGTGCTCAAAAGCAGGGTCTCAACGAGCAGTACTTC.

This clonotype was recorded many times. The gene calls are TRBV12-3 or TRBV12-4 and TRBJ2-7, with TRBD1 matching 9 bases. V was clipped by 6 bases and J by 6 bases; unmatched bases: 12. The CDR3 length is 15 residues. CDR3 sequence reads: CASRDYPGQGREQYF. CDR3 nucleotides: TGTGCCAGCAGAGATTATCCGGGACAGGGACGCGAGCAGTACTTC.

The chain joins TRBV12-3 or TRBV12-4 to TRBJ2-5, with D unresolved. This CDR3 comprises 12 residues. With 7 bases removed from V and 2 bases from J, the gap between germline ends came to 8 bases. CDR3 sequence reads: CASNRPQETQYF. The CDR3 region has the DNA TGTGCCAGCAATAGACCGCAAGAGACCCAGTACTTC.

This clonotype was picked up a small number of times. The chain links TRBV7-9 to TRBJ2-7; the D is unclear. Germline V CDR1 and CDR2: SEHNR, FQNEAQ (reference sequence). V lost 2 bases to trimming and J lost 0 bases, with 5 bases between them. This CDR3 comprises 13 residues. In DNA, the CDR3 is TGTGCCAGCAGCTTATCTTACTCCTACGAGCAGTACTTC. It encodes CASSLSYSYEQYF.

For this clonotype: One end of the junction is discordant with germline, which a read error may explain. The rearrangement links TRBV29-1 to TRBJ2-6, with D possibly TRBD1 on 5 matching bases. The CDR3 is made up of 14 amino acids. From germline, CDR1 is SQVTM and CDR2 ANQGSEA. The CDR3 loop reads CSAKGISGASVLTF. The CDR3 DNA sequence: TGCAGCGCCAAAGGGATCTCTGGGGCCAGCGTCCTGACTTTC.

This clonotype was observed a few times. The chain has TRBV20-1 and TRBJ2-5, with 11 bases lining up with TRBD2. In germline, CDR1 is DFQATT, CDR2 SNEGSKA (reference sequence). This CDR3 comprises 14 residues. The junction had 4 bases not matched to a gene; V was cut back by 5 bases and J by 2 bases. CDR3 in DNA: TGCAGTGCTGGAAGACTAGCGGGGCAAGAGACCCAGTACTTC. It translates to CSAGRLAGQETQYF.

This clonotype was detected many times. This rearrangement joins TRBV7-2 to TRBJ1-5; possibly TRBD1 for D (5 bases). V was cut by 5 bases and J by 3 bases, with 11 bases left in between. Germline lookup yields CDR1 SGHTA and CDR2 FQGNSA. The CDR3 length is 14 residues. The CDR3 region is CASSTNRFNQPQHF. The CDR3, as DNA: TGTGCCAGCAGCACTAACAGGTTCAATCAGCCCCAGCATTTT.

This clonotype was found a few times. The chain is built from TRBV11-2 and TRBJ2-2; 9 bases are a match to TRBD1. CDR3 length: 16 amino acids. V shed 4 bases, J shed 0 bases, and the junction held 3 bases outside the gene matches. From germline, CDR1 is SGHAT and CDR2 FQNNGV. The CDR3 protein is CASSSWDRANTGELFF. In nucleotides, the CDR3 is TGTGCCAGCAGCTCTTGGGACAGGGCGAACACCGGGGAGCTGTTTTTT.

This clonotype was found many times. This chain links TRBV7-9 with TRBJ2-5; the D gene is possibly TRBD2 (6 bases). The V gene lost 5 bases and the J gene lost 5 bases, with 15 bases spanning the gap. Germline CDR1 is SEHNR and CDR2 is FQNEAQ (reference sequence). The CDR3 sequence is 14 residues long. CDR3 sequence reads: CASSRGRGKETQYF. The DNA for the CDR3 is TGTGCCAGCAGCCGGGGGAGAGGGAAGGAGACCCAGTACTTC. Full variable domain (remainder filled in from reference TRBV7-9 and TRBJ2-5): DTGVSQNPRHKITKRGQNVTFRCDPISEHNRLYWYRQTLGQGPEFLTYFQNEAQLEKSRLLSDRFSAERPKGSFSTLEIQRTEQGDSAMYLCASSRGRGKETQYFGPGTRLLVL.

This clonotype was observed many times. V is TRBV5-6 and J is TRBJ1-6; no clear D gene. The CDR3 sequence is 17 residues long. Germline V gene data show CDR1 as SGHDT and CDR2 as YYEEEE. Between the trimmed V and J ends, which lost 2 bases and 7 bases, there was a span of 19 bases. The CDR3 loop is CASSFIPRRDANSPLHF. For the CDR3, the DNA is TGTGCCAGCAGCTTCATCCCACGCCGGGATGCAAATTCACCCCTCCACTTT.

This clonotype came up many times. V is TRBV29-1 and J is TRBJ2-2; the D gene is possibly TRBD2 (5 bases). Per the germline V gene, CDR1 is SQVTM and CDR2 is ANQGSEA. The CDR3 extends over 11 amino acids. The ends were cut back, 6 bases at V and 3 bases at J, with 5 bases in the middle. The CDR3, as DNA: TGCAGCGTCGGGGACACCGGGGAGCTGTTTTTT. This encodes CSVGDTGELFF.

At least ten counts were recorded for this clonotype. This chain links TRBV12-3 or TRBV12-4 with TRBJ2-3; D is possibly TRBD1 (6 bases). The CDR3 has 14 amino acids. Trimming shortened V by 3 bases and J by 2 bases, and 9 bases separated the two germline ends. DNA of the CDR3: TGTGCCAGCAGTTTTACAGGGTACACAGATACGCAGTATTTT. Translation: CASSFTGYTDTQYF.